The next 29 T cell receptor beta chains were all read from a single sample in a study of blood T cell repertoires in COVID-19. Generated by immunoSEQ multiplex PCR, the TCRdb table keeps only in-frame clones and is missing some. Of 75,000 to 100,000 clones listed, roughly 86% are singletons. The sequenced sample was peripheral blood. The receptors here all came from a human donor in a cohort sampled during active COVID-19.

This chain uses TRBV5-1 with TRBJ2-7; D is undetermined. Trimming left V 4 bases short and J 4 bases short, with 12 bases between. This CDR3 spans 13 amino acids. Germline V gives CDR1 SGHRS, CDR2 YFSETQ. The CDR3 loop is CASSIDFPYEQYF. In nucleotides, the CDR3 is TGCGCCAGCAGCATAGACTTCCCGTACGAGCAGTACTTC.

The chain is built from TRBV20-1 and TRBJ1-3; the match to TRBD1 covers 8 bases. V trimming: 3 bases; J trimming: 0 bases; junction bases outside the gene matches: 4. Germline assignment: CDR1 DFQATT and CDR2 SNEGSKA (reference sequence). This CDR3 contains 15 residues. CDR3 in DNA: TGCAGTGCTAGTCCCGACAGGGGCTCTGGAAACACCATATATTTT. Translating gives CSASPDRGSGNTIYF.

The genes are TRBV5-6 and TRBJ1-1; D is ambiguous. The CDR3 consists of 13 residues. Germline CDR1 is SGHDT and CDR2 is YYEEEE. Between the trimmed V and J ends, which lost 4 bases and 11 bases, there was a span of 18 bases. CDR3 bases: TGTGCCAGCAGCGTAGTAGCGAGCGTTGAGGCTTTCTTT. It specifies CASSVVASVEAFF.

The chain carries TRBV27 and TRBJ1-6; D gene ambiguous. The CDR3 covers 14 residues. Trimming removed 7 bases at V and 4 bases at J, with 11 bases between. CDR1 MNHEY and CDR2 SMNVEV come from the germline V gene (reference sequence). CDR3 amino acids: CASTRVAYNSPLHF. In nucleotides, the CDR3 is TGTGCCAGCACCCGAGTAGCTTATAATTCACCCCTCCACTTT.

V and J are TRBV24-1 and TRBJ1-2, with unresolved D. CDR3 length equals 13 residues. Per germline, CDR1 KGHDR and CDR2 SFDVKD. Trimming removed 5 bases from V and 8 bases from J, with 14 bases in between. The CDR3 loop reads CATSGGVLGGYTF. The CDR3 DNA is TGTGCCACCAGTGGCGGGGTCCTTGGCGGCTACACCTTC.

This chain uses TRBV6-5 with TRBJ2-3; D possibly corresponds to TRBD1 (6 bases). Germline values: CDR1 MNHEY, CDR2 SVGAGI. The V gene lost 2 bases and the J gene lost 4 bases, with 13 bases spanning the gap. The CDR3 consists of 15 residues. The CDR3 region has the DNA TGTGCCAGCAGTTACGGGGGCGGAGGCCCAGATACGCAGTATTTT. Its protein product is CASSYGGGGPDTQYF.

This clone came up a few times. The chain uses TRBV29-1 and TRBJ2-7; D remains unclear. From germline, CDR1 is SQVTM and CDR2 ANQGSEA. Trimming removed 4 bases at V and 4 bases at J, with 8 bases between. The length of the CDR3 is 11 residues. This CDR3 is CSVGDSYEQYF. CDR3 sequence (DNA): TGCAGCGTTGGTGACTCTTACGAGCAGTACTTC.

The chain recombines TRBV7-8 with TRBJ2-3, with TRBD2 identical over 8 bases. The CDR3 contains 17 residues. The V gene's germline CDR1 is SGHVS and CDR2 FQNEAQ. V shed 6 bases and J 1 base; nucleotides not matched to a gene: 12. The CDR3 DNA reads TGTGCCAGCAGTCTACTTCCGGGACTAGACGGCACAGATACGCAGTATTTT. It codes for CASSLLPGLDGTDTQYF.

This clone has a handful of counts. The V call is TRBV4-1, the J call TRBJ2-1, with D perhaps TRBD1 (6 bases). Germline V lookup: CDR1 MGHRA, CDR2 YSYEKL. CDR3 size: 17 residues. The V end was cut by 4 bases, the J end by 4 bases, with 20 bases between. This chain's CDR3 is CASSPNTGSTLYNEQFF. CDR3 DNA sequence: TGCGCCAGCAGCCCGAATACAGGGTCCACTTTATACAATGAGCAGTTCTTC.

V is TRBV10-2 and J is TRBJ2-5; 14 nucleotides match TRBD2. This CDR3 region has 17 residues. CDR1 and CDR2 (germline): WSHSY, SAAADI. The junction had 3 bases not matched to a gene; V was cut back by 2 bases and J by 1 base. CDR3 region: CASSEGGLAGAQETQYF. CDR3 nucleotide sequence: TGCGCCAGCAGTGAGGGGGGACTAGCGGGGGCCCAAGAGACCCAGTACTTC.

The genes are TRBV25-1 and TRBJ1-4; TRBD1 aligns across 8 bases. The V segment lost 1 base and the J segment 0 bases; nucleotides outside the gene matches: 7. Germline-derived CDR1 and CDR2 are MGHDK and SYGVNS. The CDR3 contains 18 residues. The CDR3 loop is CASSESRTGSATNEKLFF. CDR3 in DNA: TGTGCCAGCAGTGAATCCCGGACAGGGTCAGCAACTAATGAAAAACTGTTTTTT.

The rearrangement uses TRBV15 and TRBJ2-2; 7 bases align to TRBD2. This CDR3 has 18 amino acids. The junction had 15 bases not matched to a gene; V was cut back by 2 bases and J by 6 bases. The germline V gene encodes CDR1 LNHNV and CDR2 YYDKDF (reference sequence). The CDR3: CATSRPGTTLRHAGELFF. Written as DNA, the CDR3 is TGTGCCACCAGCAGACCCGGGACTACCTTGCGTCACGCCGGGGAGCTGTTTTTT.

This chain uses TRBV2 with TRBJ1-5; TRBD1 aligns across 7 bases. The CDR3 totals 16 residues. Germline V lookup: CDR1 SNHLY, CDR2 FYNNEI. V trimming: 6 bases; J trimming: 0 bases; junction bases outside the gene matches: 8. The CDR3 coding sequence is TGTGCCAGCAGGGAGCACAGGGGTAATAGCAATCAGCCCCAGCATTTT. Translating gives CASREHRGNSNQPQHF.

Written as DNA, the CDR3 is TGCAGTGCCCGAACCGGGGGGACCCAGTACTTC. Translating it yields CSARTGGTQYF. This sequence joins TRBV20-1 and TRBJ2-5; D may be TRBD2 (6 bases). Trimming pared 6 bases from V and 7 bases from J, leaving 12 bases between. The germline gives CDR1 DFQATT, CDR2 SNEGSKA (reference sequence). CDR3 length equals 11 residues.

The rearrangement links TRBV4-2 to TRBJ1-6; TRBD1 matches 9 bases. CDR1 and CDR2 from the germline V gene are LGHNA and YNFKEQ. Unmatched junction bases numbered 7, after V lost 3 bases and J lost 10 bases. CDR3 size: 15 residues. For the CDR3, the DNA is TGTGCCAGCAGCCACCCAACAGGGGGCATATCACCCCTCCACTTT. Amino acid sequence: CASSHPTGGISPLHF.

The chain combines TRBV14 with TRBJ2-7, with a possible D match to TRBD1 (6 bases). The V end lost 4 bases, the J end lost 2 bases, and 15 bases lay between the germline ends. CDR3 length: 15 residues. CDR1 is SGHDN, CDR2 FVKESK, per germline. The CDR3 DNA is TGTGCCAGCAGCCCGACAGGTTATATTGCCTACGAGCAGTACTTC. Translating it yields CASSPTGYIAYEQYF.

The gene calls are TRBV19 and TRBJ1-1; tentatively, D is TRBD1 (6 bases). Germline V gives CDR1 LNHDA, CDR2 SQIVND (reference sequence). V lost 3 bases, J lost 1 base, and 9 bases lay in between. The CDR3 loop spans 14 amino acids. CDR3 residues: CASSMYRANTEAFF. CDR3 sequence (DNA): TGTGCCAGTAGTATGTACAGGGCGAACACTGAAGCTTTCTTT. Supplemented by reference TRBV19 and TRBJ1-1, the full variable domain reads DGGITQSPKYLFRKEGQNVTLSCEQNLNHDAMYWYRQDPGQGLRLIYYSQIVNDFQKGDIAEGYSVSREKKESFPLTVTSAQKNPTAFYLCASSMYRANTEAFFGQGTRLTVV.

The chain links TRBV12-5 to TRBJ1-4; D is possibly TRBD1 (5 bases). This CDR3 contains 12 residues. Between the trimmed V and J ends, which lost 3 bases and 10 bases, there was a span of 9 bases. Germline CDR1 reads LGHNT; CDR2 reads FRNRAP. DNA of the CDR3: TGTGCTAGTGGTTTTTCGCAGGGAAAACTGTTTTTT. This encodes CASGFSQGKLFF.

This clone was seen just once. The rearrangement joins TRBV10-3 to TRBJ1-1; D is undetermined. Germline CDR1 ENHRY, CDR2 SYGVKD. CDR3 length: 16 amino acids. Trimming stripped 5 bases from V and 0 bases from J, with 16 bases between. The CDR3: CAISSWAVGVNTEAFF. Here the CDR3 DNA reads TGTGCCATCAGTAGTTGGGCTGTCGGGGTGAACACTGAAGCTTTCTTT.

The chain couples TRBV2 to TRBJ1-1, with 7 nucleotides matching TRBD1. V lost 4 bases and J lost 1; bases outside the gene matches: 6. The CDR3 extends over 15 amino acids. Per germline, CDR1 SNHLY and CDR2 FYNNEI. The CDR3 DNA follows: TGTGCCAGCAGTGGAGGGACAGCTCCGAACACTGAAGCTTTCTTT. It yields the protein CASSGGTAPNTEAFF.

This chain connects TRBV18 to TRBJ1-2; 8 nucleotides agree with TRBD1. CDR1 and CDR2 from the germline V gene are KGHSH and LQKENI. The CDR3 covers 14 residues. V shed 6 bases, J shed 3 bases, and the junction held 6 bases outside the gene matches. CDR3 sequence (DNA): TGTGCCAGCTCTCCAGGGGGCCGGCACTATGGCTACACCTTC. This translates into CASSPGGRHYGYTF.

This chain uses TRBV30 with TRBJ1-2; tentatively, D is TRBD1 (5 bases). Per the germline V gene, CDR1 is GTSNPN and CDR2 is SVGIG (reference sequence). The length of the CDR3 is 13 residues. Trimming left V 0 bases short and J 5 bases short, with 10 bases between. The chain's CDR3 is CAWSVGAQYGYTF. CDR3 nucleotides: TGTGCCTGGAGTGTAGGGGCACAGTATGGCTACACCTTC.

The chain combines TRBV24-1 with TRBJ1-5; tentative D call: TRBD1 (5 bases). This CDR3 has 15 residues. The germline CDR1 and CDR2 sequences are KGHDR and SFDVKD. V was cut by 4 bases and J by 3 bases, with 12 bases left in between. DNA for the CDR3: TGTGCCACCAGTGACGGGGGGGGGAACAATCAGCCCCAGCATTTT. It is translated as CATSDGGGNNQPQHF.

V is TRBV20-1 and J is TRBJ2-2; weak D call: TRBD1 (6 bases). This CDR3 spans 15 amino acids. The ends were cut back, 3 bases at V and 0 bases at J, with 11 bases in the middle. In germline, CDR1 is DFQATT, CDR2 SNEGSKA (reference sequence). CDR3 coding DNA: TGCAGTGCTAGTGGGGACACACCGAACACCGGGGAGCTGTTTTTT. Protein: CSASGDTPNTGELFF.

The rearrangement uses TRBV11-2 and TRBJ1-5; D is possibly TRBD1 (6 bases). The CDR3 totals 15 residues. Per germline, CDR1 SGHAT and CDR2 FQNNGV. Between the trimmed V and J ends, which lost 2 bases and 6 bases, there was a span of 14 bases. The CDR3 sequence is CASSLSQGLGQPQHF. The CDR3 DNA reads TGTGCCAGCAGCTTAAGTCAGGGGTTGGGTCAGCCCCAGCATTTT.

The gene calls are TRBV6-1 and TRBJ2-3, with TRBD2 identical over 14 bases. The V and J ends lost 3 bases and 1 base, in that order; junction bases with no gene match: 9. The germline V gene has CDR1 MNHNS and CDR2 SASEGT. The CDR3 is 19 residues long. The CDR3 sequence: CASSEFPPGLAGGTDTQYF. DNA of the CDR3: TGTGCCAGCAGTGAGTTTCCTCCGGGACTAGCGGGGGGCACAGATACGCAGTATTTT.

This clone was seen only once. This rearrangement joins TRBV2 to TRBJ2-7; D unclear. The CDR3 is 12 residues long. CDR1 and CDR2 (germline): SNHLY, FYNNEI. The V and J ends lost 7 bases and 4 bases respectively, with 11 bases between them. The CDR3 region has the DNA TGTGCCAGCACTCCAACTTCGTACGAGCAGTACTTC. It codes for CASTPTSYEQYF. The full variable domain, in which reference TRBV2 and TRBJ2-7 provide the parts outside the CDR3, is EPEVTQTPSHQVTQMGQEVILRCVPISNHLYFYWYRQILGQKVEFLVSFYNNEISEKSEIFDDQFSVERPDGSNFTLKIRSTKLEDSAMYFCASTPTSYEQYFGPGTRLTVT.

This chain uses TRBV28 with TRBJ1-1, with D uncertain. This CDR3 spans 16 amino acids. Germline V CDR1 and CDR2: MDHEN, SYDVKM. V lost 3 bases and J lost 0, with 14 bases in between. As DNA, the CDR3 is TGTGCCAGCAGTTTTAGTGCCGGGTACATGAACACTGAAGCTTTCTTT. Translating gives CASSFSAGYMNTEAFF.

This chain uses TRBV27 with TRBJ1-5; 10 bases are shared with TRBD1. The CDR3 is 14 residues long. Germline CDR1 reads MNHEY; CDR2 reads SMNVEV (reference sequence). With 6 bases clipped from V and 6 bases from J, the junction kept 5 bases outside the gene matches. CDR3 nucleotide sequence: TGTGCCAGCAGAGACAGGGGGCCGGGTCAGCCCCAGCATTTT. Translating it yields CASRDRGPGQPQHF.